This T cell receptor (beta chain) was profiled in a study of blood T cell repertoires in COVID-19. In the study overall: Sites in the United States, Italy and Spain provided acute and convalescent COVID-19 samples.

CDR3 size: 13 residues. Trimming removed 9 bases from V and 8 bases from J; junction bases left unmatched: 9. Germline V gives CDR1 SNHLY, CDR2 FYNNEI. TCRdb's table, derived via immunoSEQ multiplex PCR, lists solely in-frame clones and lacks some. The sample yields more than 80,000 clones, more than 65% seen once. The receptor was isolated from a human donor in a cohort sampled during active COVID-19. This rearrangement joins TRBV2 to TRBJ1-4; 7 nucleotides align to TRBD1. Sequences were obtained from peripheral blood. CDR3 sequence (DNA): TGTGCCAGTACGGGACAGACCTTCGAAAAACTGTTTTTT. It specifies CASTGQTFEKLFF.